The 14 T cell receptor beta chains presented below share a single source sample, sequenced in a study of blood T cell repertoires in COVID-19. Clones were sequenced by immunoSEQ multiplex PCR, and TCRdb holds only the in-frame ones, with some missing. Of about 69,000 clones in the sample, roughly three quarters were seen once. Sequenced material: peripheral blood. The receptor set was obtained from a man aged 55 to 69 with acute or convalescent COVID-19.

The CDR3 protein is CASSDGQGAGYTF. In DNA form, the CDR3 reads TGTGCCAGCAGTGACGGACAGGGGGCTGGCTACACCTTC. The genes are TRBV2 and TRBJ1-2, with 11 bases lining up with TRBD1. Trimming removed 3 bases from V and 7 bases from J; junction bases left unmatched: 1. There are 13 residues in the CDR3. CDR1 SNHLY and CDR2 FYNNEI come from the germline V gene.

This chain links TRBV5-8 with TRBJ1-4, with 9 bases fitting TRBD1. The CDR3 has 15 amino acids. Germline values: CDR1 SGHTS, CDR2 YDEGEE. V lost 4 bases to trimming and J lost 8 bases; unmatched junction nucleotides: 9. DNA of the CDR3: TGTGCCAGCAGCCCGGGGGGGACAGGGAACGAAAAACTGTTTTTT. Translated, it gives CASSPGGTGNEKLFF.

The chain employs TRBV30 and TRBJ2-7; maybe TRBD1 (5 bases). V was pared by 2 bases and J by 2 bases, with 13 bases between. The CDR3 is 14 residues long. Germline-derived CDR1 and CDR2 are GTSNPN and SVGIG (reference sequence). The CDR3 DNA follows: TGTGCCTGGAGTCCGAGTATAGGGGCCTACGAGCAGTACTTC. Its translation: CAWSPSIGAYEQYF.

J is TRBJ1-1 and V is TRBV5-4; 8 bases match TRBD1. The CDR3 runs to 15 residues. V was clipped by 4 bases and J by 2 bases; unmatched bases: 7. Germline loops: CDR1 SGHNT, CDR2 YYREEE (reference sequence). The CDR3 here is CASSHATGVNTEAFF. For the CDR3, the DNA is TGTGCCAGCAGCCACGCGACAGGGGTCAACACTGAAGCTTTCTTT.

The chain carries TRBV6-5 and TRBJ2-7, with TRBD1 identical over 8 bases. The CDR3 has 15 residues. Trimming cost V 8 bases and J 2 bases; bases outside gene matches: 11. Germline CDR1 reads MNHEY; CDR2 reads SVGAGI. CDR3 DNA sequence: TGTGCCAGCCCCCCCCCGGGACAGGTCCCCTACGAGCAGTACTTC. Translated: CASPPPGQVPYEQYF.

The rearrangement joins TRBV5-1 to TRBJ2-2, with TRBD2 matching over 8 bases. Germline assignment: CDR1 SGHRS and CDR2 YFSETQ. Losses at the gene ends were 0 bases for V and 1 base for J; bases not matched to a gene: 2. CDR3 size: 16 residues. CDR3 coding DNA: TGCGCCAGCAGCTTGGTGGCGGGGGGGAACACCGGGGAGCTGTTTTTT. Protein: CASSLVAGGNTGELFF.

This rearrangement joins TRBV6-2 or TRBV6-3 to TRBJ1-2; unclear D gene. V was shortened by 2 bases and J by 4 bases, with 8 bases between the two germline ends. Germline-derived CDR1 and CDR2 are MNHEY and SVGEGT. This CDR3 has 13 amino acids. The CDR3 nucleotides are TGTGCCAGCAGTTACGTTCAGGCCTATGGCTACACCTTC. The encoded protein is CASSYVQAYGYTF.

This clone was seen only a few times. The chain links TRBV7-9 to TRBJ1-6; D is uncertain. The germline V and J ends were trimmed by 0 bases and 5 bases, with 14 bases remaining between them. Germline assignment: CDR1 SEHNR and CDR2 FQNEAQ (reference sequence). The CDR3 totals 17 residues. The CDR3 reads CASSLAPTGTDNSPLHF. The CDR3, as DNA: TGTGCCAGCAGCTTAGCCCCCACCGGAACAGATAATTCACCCCTCCACTTT.

DNA for the CDR3: TGTGCCAGCACCGGGGACAGGAATGAGCAGTTCTTC. It is translated as CASTGDRNEQFF. The chain recombines TRBV2 with TRBJ2-1; 8 nucleotides line up with TRBD1. The V and J ends lost 7 bases and 7 bases, in that order; junction bases with no gene match: 3. Germline lookup yields CDR1 SNHLY and CDR2 FYNNEI. The length of the CDR3 is 12 residues.

This sequence joins TRBV12-3 or TRBV12-4 and TRBJ2-5; no reliable D call. Trimming removed 4 bases from V and 4 bases from J, with 4 bases in between. The CDR3 runs 11 residues. The CDR3 is CASSYLETQYF. The CDR3 nucleotides read TGTGCCAGCAGTTACTTAGAGACCCAGTACTTC.

This clone was seen more than once but under ten times. This rearrangement joins TRBV12-3 or TRBV12-4 to TRBJ1-1, with D possibly matching TRBD1 (6 bases). V gave up 5 bases and J gave up 11 bases, with 12 bases separating them. The CDR3 sequence is 11 residues long. CDR3 coding DNA: TGTGCCAGCAGTCTACAGGGTCCCGCTTTCTTT. It specifies CASSLQGPAFF.

The chain is built from TRBV4-3 and TRBJ1-4; D may be TRBD1 (6 bases). V lost 0 bases and J 7 bases, leaving 15 bases between the germline ends. CDR3 length: 16 residues. The germline V gene encodes CDR1 LGHNA and CDR2 YSLEER. In DNA, the CDR3 is TGCGCCAGCAGCCAAGACCTGGGGGCCGCGGGTGAAAAACTGTTTTTT. Its protein is CASSQDLGAAGEKLFF.

CDR3 nucleotide sequence: TGTGCCAGCAGTTCCATAGACAGGGGGAAGAAAGAGACCCAGTACTTC. This translates into CASSSIDRGKKETQYF. V gene TRBV27 combines with J gene TRBJ2-5; 9 bases are shared with TRBD1. Germline lookup yields CDR1 MNHEY and CDR2 SMNVEV (reference sequence). Losses at the gene ends were 4 bases for V and 3 bases for J; bases not matched to a gene: 9. This CDR3 has 16 residues.

The rearrangement joins TRBV4-2 to TRBJ1-4; 10 positions agree with TRBD1. This CDR3 region has 16 residues. From germline, CDR1 is LGHNA and CDR2 YNFKEQ. The V gene end was trimmed by 7 bases and the J gene end by 8 bases; junction bases not matched to a gene: 13. The CDR3, as DNA: TGTGCCAGCAAGGACAGGGGGGGTCCAATCGTCGAAAAACTGTTTTTT. Translated: CASKDRGGPIVEKLFF.